This T cell receptor (beta chain) was recovered during a study of radiotherapy plus CTLA-4 blockade in lung cancer. Study outcomes and limitations: Once radiotherapy plus ipilimumab had been given, TCR clones derived from tumor expanded in blood.

A word on this clone: Its antigen is unknown.

There are 14 residues in the CDR3. After removal of 7 bases from V and 6 bases from J, the junction contained 9 bases not matched to a gene. Germline assignment: CDR1 GTSNPN and CDR2 SVGIG (reference sequence). Data came from immunoSEQ multiplex PCR; TCRdb stores just in-frame clones and leaves some out. Of 20,000 to 25,000 clones detected, 70% to 75% appear once; the ten largest clones hold 3% to 3.5%. The sequence was collected from a human donor with non-small cell lung cancer whose response to radiotherapy plus ipilimumab could not be evaluated. V gene TRBV30 combines with J gene TRBJ1-6; 7 bases fit TRBD1. Sequencing used peripheral blood, obtained from a patient treated with radiotherapy plus ipilimumab. CDR3 in DNA: TGTGCCTCTCACAGGGGTTGGGGTAATTCACCCCTCCACTTT. Translation: CASHRGWGNSPLHF.